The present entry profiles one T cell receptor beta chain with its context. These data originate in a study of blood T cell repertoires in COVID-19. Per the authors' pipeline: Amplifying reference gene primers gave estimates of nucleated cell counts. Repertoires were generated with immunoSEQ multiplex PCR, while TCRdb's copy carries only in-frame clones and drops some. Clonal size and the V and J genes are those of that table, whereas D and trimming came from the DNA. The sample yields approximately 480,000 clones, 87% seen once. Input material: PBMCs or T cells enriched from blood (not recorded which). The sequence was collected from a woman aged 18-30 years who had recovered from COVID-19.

The CDR3 spells CASRYQDGMNTEAFF. The DNA of the CDR3 is TGTGCCAGCAGATACCAGGACGGGATGAACACTGAAGCTTTCTTT. This sequence joins TRBV28 and TRBJ1-1; D not resolved. The length of the CDR3 is 15 residues. V lost 6 bases and J lost 0, with 14 bases in between. From germline, CDR1 is MDHEN and CDR2 SYDVKM.